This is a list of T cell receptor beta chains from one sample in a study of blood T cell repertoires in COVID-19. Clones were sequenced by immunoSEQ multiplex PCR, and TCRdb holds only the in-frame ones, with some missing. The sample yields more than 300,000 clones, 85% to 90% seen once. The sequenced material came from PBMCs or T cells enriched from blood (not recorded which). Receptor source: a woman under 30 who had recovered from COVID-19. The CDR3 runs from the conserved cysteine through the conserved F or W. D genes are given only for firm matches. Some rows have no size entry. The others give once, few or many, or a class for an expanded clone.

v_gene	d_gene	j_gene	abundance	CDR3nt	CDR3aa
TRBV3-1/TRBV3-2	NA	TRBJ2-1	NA	TGTGCCAGCAGCCCTGCGGAGGTAGCAGGCAATGAGCAGTTCTTC	CASSPAEVAGNEQFF
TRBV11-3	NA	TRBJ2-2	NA	TGTGCCAGCAGCGAAAATATTCAGGGTACCGGGGAGCTGTTTTTT	CASSENIQGTGELFF
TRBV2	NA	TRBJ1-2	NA	TGTGCCAGCAGTGACCCGCCTACAGAGTCCTATGGCTACACCTTC	CASSDPPTESYGYTF
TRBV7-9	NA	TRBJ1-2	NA	TGTGCCAGCAGCCCCGACTCCTATGCAAACTATGGCTACACCTTC	CASSPDSYANYGYTF
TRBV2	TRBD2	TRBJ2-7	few	TGTGCCAGCAGTGAAACAGCGGGAGGGCGCGAGCAGTACTTC	CASSETAGGREQYF
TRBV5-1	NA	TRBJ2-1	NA	TGCGCCAGCAGCTTGGCCGCGAGCTCCTACAATGAGCAGTTCTTC	CASSLAASSYNEQFF
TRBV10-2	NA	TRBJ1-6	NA	TGCGCCAGCAGTGAGGCAGGGGCAGTTTATAATTCACCCCTCCACTTT	CASSEAGAVYNSPLHF
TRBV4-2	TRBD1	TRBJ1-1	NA	TGTGCCAGCAGCCGATGGGACAGTCCGGGAGACACTGAAGCTTTCTTT	CASSRWDSPGDTEAFF
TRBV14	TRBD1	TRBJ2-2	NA	TGTGCCAGCAGCCGGGACAGAACGAACACCGGGGAGCTGTTTTTT	CASSRDRTNTGELFF
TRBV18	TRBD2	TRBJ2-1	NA	TGTGCCAGCTCTCCCCGGGGAGGGACGAACAATGAGCAGTTCTTC	CASSPRGGTNNEQFF
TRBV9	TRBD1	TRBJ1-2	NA	TGTGCCAGCAGCTTAACCACACAGGGGGCGGATGGCTACACCTTC	CASSLTTQGADGYTF
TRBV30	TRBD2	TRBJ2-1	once	TGTGCCTGGAGTGTTGGAGCGGGGGGGCAGGGTGAGCAGTTCTTC	CAWSVGAGGQGEQFF
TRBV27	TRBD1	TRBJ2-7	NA	TGTGCCAGCAGTTTCTACAGGGGGTACTACGAGCAGTACTTC	CASSFYRGYYEQYF
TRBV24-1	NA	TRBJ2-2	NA	TGTGCCACGGGCGGGTTCCCCGGGGAGCTGTTTTTT	CATGGFPGELFF
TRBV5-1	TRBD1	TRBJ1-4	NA	TGCGCCAGCAGTCGACAGGGGGCAGAGGAAAAACTGTTTTTT	CASSRQGAEEKLFF
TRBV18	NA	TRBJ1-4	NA	TGTGCCAGCTCACCAGCGGCAGAATCAACTAATGAAAAACTGTTTTTT	CASSPAAESTNEKLFF
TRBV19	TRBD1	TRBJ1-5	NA	TGTGCCAGCGGAGACAGGGACAATCAGCCCCAGCATTTT	CASGDRDNQPQHF
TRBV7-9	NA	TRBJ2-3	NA	TGTGCCAGCAGCACCCCGACAGAGAGCACAGATACGCAGTATTTT	CASSTPTESTDTQYF
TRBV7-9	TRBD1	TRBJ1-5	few	TGTGCCAGCAGAAAAGGGGGCGAGGGCAATCAGCCCCAGCATTTT	CASRKGGEGNQPQHF
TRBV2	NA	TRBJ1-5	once	TGTGCCTCCCAGCGTTTTACCGGGGGAAATCAGCCCCAGCATTTT	CASQRFTGGNQPQHF
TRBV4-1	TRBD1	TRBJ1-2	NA	TGCGCCAGCAGCCAACCTACAGGGGCCCTTCGGGGCTACACCTTC	CASSQPTGALRGYTF
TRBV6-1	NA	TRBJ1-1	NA	TGTGCCAGCAGTGAATGGACAGAGAACACTGAAGCTTTCTTT	CASSEWTENTEAFF